A selection of T cell receptor beta chains follows, all from one sample in a study of cytomegalovirus exposure and HLA in healthy donors. Produced via immunoSEQ multiplex PCR; TCRdb's table is partial and in-frame only. The sample records about 160,000 clones, 75% to 90% being singletons. Sequencing was performed on PBMCs. These receptors were collected from a young woman in good health and CMV-seronegative. Each CDR3 is given without its conserved first and last residue.

len: 14
v_gene: TRBV18
CDR3aa: ASSPPSSGQEVGYT

len: 12
v_gene: TRBV5-8
CDR3aa: ASSFNPGANVLT

len: 10
v_gene: TRBV18
CDR3aa: ASSQQGDTQY

len: 12
v_gene: TRBV4-3
CDR3aa: ASSQGLADYEQY

len: 11
v_gene: TRBV5-1
CDR3aa: ASSIDWNTEAF

len: 16
v_gene: TRBV7-2
CDR3aa: ASSLTAGLAGYTDTQY

len: 15
v_gene: TRBV13
CDR3aa: ASSLSITGTSGYEQY

len: 12
v_gene: TRBV29-1
CDR3aa: SVIGGARMETQY

len: 14
v_gene: TRBV27
CDR3aa: ASREGEVYSNQPQH

len: 11
v_gene: TRBV7-9
CDR3aa: ASSLLARYEQY

len: 15
v_gene: TRBV10-3
CDR3aa: AISARTGRKGSYEQY

len: 13
v_gene: TRBV4-1
CDR3aa: ASSQSGGSVYGYT

len: 12
v_gene: TRBV6-5
CDR3aa: ASSYSTTGTEAF

len: 10
v_gene: TRBV7-9
CDR3aa: ASSLRSFEQY

len: 13
v_gene: TRBV4-3
CDR3aa: ASSQLAGESNIQY

len: 13
v_gene: TRBV27
CDR3aa: ASSPRGANNYGYT

len: 12
v_gene: TRBV7-9
CDR3aa: ASSSVHSNQPQH

len: 12
v_gene: TRBV7-2
CDR3aa: ASSTSAPEGEQF

len: 11
v_gene: TRBV2
CDR3aa: ATGGGNNQPQH

len: 15
v_gene: TRBV28
CDR3aa: ASSFPTSGGYQETQY

len: 12
v_gene: TRBV4-1
CDR3aa: ASSPRLAGYEQY

len: 10
v_gene: TRBV7-9
CDR3aa: ASSSVSYEQY

len: 11
v_gene: TRBV6-5
CDR3aa: ASSYSLLDGYT

len: 12
v_gene: TRBV27
CDR3aa: ASSHFGPSDGYT

len: 13
v_gene: TRBV6-5
CDR3aa: ASRTWTGPHYGYT